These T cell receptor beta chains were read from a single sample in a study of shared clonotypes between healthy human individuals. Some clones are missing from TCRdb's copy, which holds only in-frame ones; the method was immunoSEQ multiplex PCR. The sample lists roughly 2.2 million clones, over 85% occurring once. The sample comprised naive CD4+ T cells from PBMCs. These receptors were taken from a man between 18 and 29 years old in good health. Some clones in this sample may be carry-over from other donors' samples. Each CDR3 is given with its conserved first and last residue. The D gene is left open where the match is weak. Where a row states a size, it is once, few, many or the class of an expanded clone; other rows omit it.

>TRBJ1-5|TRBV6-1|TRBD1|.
CASRNRGRGNQPQHF
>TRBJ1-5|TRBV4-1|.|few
CASSQVGGIRNQPQHF
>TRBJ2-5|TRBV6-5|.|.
CASRKGPSQETQYF
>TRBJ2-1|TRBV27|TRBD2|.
CASSSIAGGAVIEQFF
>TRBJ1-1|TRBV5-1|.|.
CASSYTEGTEAFF
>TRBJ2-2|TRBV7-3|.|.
CASSLVTNTGELFF
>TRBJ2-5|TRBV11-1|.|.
CASSLVGTQYF
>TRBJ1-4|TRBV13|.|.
CASSFRDLANEKLFF
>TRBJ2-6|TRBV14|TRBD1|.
CASSLGQGLPPGANVLTF
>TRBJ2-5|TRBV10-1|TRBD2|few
CASSGELAVKKQRETQYF
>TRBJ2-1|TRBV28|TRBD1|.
CASSQRTGVRNEQFF
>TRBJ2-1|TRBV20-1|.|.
CSARSYNEQFF
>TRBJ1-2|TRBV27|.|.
CASDRKFSLGTF
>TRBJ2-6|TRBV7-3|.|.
CASSSPGSRANVLTF
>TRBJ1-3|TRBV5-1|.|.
CASSSTGEGGNTIYF
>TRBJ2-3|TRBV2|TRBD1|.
CANTGVGTDTQYF
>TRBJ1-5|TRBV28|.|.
CASSLGGGSNQPQHF
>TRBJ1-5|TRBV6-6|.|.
CASTGGNSNQPQHF
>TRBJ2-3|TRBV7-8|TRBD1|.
CASSSERGGGHTQYF
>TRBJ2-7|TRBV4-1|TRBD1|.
CASSQGTGAPYEQYF
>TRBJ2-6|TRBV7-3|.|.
CASSPRRLGPGANVLTF
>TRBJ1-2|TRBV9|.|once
CASSVGDSYGYTF
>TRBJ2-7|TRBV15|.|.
CATSRAPGGTVVSEQYF
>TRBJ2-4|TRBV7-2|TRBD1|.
CASSLAAGQGANIQYF